The 17 T cell receptor beta chains in this list originate from one sample, sequenced in a study of blood T cell repertoires in COVID-19. The repertoire was sequenced with immunoSEQ multiplex PCR; TCRdb's copy has only in-frame clones and lacks some. The profile shows about 150,000 clones, around 73% of them singletons. Sequencing was done on a sample of peripheral blood. Source of these receptors: a man in his sixties who had recovered from COVID-19.

The chain employs TRBV6-5 and TRBJ1-5; 7 bases line up with TRBD1. Unmatched junction bases numbered 6, after V lost 5 bases and J lost 2 bases. This CDR3 has 15 residues. The germline V gene encodes CDR1 MNHEY and CDR2 SVGAGI. The CDR3 sequence: CASSTTGTGNQPQHF. The CDR3, as DNA: TGTGCCAGCAGTACCACCGGGACAGGCAATCAGCCCCAGCATTTT.

The chain is built from TRBV24-1 and TRBJ2-5; 11 positions match TRBD2. CDR1 KGHDR and CDR2 SFDVKD come from the germline V gene. This CDR3 is built from 20 residues. V lost 4 bases and J lost 5; bases outside the gene matches: 20. The CDR3, as DNA: TGTGCCACCAGTGACGTGGAACTAGCGGGAGTGGGGTTTTTTCAGGAGACCCAGTACTTC. As protein: CATSDVELAGVGFFQETQYF.

V and J are TRBV19 and TRBJ2-3; D not resolved. This CDR3 has 14 residues. Germline CDR1 reads LNHDA; CDR2 reads SQIVND (reference sequence). Trimming cost V 8 bases and J 2 bases, with 14 bases left between them. The CDR3 loop reads CASRSIGDTDTQYF. In DNA, the CDR3 is TGTGCCAGTCGGAGCATTGGAGACACAGATACGCAGTATTTT.

This chain joins TRBV4-3 and TRBJ1-4, with 7 bases that match TRBD1. V shed 4 bases, J shed 4 bases, and the junction held 9 bases outside the gene matches. The germline V gene encodes CDR1 LGHNA and CDR2 YSLEER. The CDR3 has 16 amino acids. The CDR3 sequence is CASSRALGQFNEKLFF. CDR3 nucleotides: TGCGCCAGCAGCCGCGCTTTGGGACAGTTTAATGAAAAACTGTTTTTT.

This rearrangement joins TRBV27 to TRBJ1-5, with TRBD1 identical over 11 bases. Germline values: CDR1 MNHEY, CDR2 SMNVEV (reference sequence). Trimming took 5 bases from V and 3 from J; bases not matched to a gene: 9. This CDR3 has 17 amino acids. CDR3 coding DNA: TGTGCCAGCAGTCGAGGACAGGGGGCGCGGGACAATCAGCCCCAGCATTTT. Its translation is CASSRGQGARDNQPQHF.

This sequence joins TRBV18 and TRBJ1-4; D is undetermined. The CDR3 covers 15 residues. Trimming removed 4 bases from V and 4 bases from J, with 13 bases in between. Germline lookup yields CDR1 KGHSH and CDR2 LQKENI. CDR3 protein: CASSREARDNEKLFF. As DNA, the CDR3 is TGTGCCAGCTCACGAGAGGCCCGGGATAATGAAAAACTGTTTTTT.

Comments on this clone: The junction differs from germline at one of its ends, possibly a read error. The V gene is TRBV7-9, the J gene TRBJ2-3; TRBD1 might be the D (5 bases). The CDR3 loop spans 9 amino acids. CDR1 is SEHNR, CDR2 FQNEAQ, per germline (reference sequence). The CDR3 reads CASSQGQDF. Here the CDR3 DNA reads TGTGCCAGCAGCCAAGGACAAGATTTT.

The rearrangement links TRBV19 to TRBJ1-5, with 7 bases fitting TRBD1. Germline lookup yields CDR1 LNHDA and CDR2 SQIVND (reference sequence). The CDR3 covers 14 residues. V lost 6 bases and J lost 7; bases outside the gene matches: 9. CDR3 amino acids: CASRVQGIGQPQHF. The CDR3 nucleotides are TGTGCCAGTAGGGTACAGGGGATAGGCCAGCCCCAGCATTTT.

This chain links TRBV9 with TRBJ2-5; 10 bases align to TRBD1. Losses at the gene ends were 0 bases for V and 5 bases for J; bases not matched to a gene: 10. Per germline, CDR1 SGDLS and CDR2 YYNGEE. This CDR3 region has 17 residues. The CDR3 loop reads CASSVAPSTGGGETQYF. CDR3 in DNA: TGTGCCAGCAGCGTAGCCCCCTCGACAGGGGGCGGGGAGACCCAGTACTTC. The variable domain in full, with the rest retrieved from reference TRBV9 and TRBJ2-5, is DSGVTQTPKHLITATGQRVTLRCSPRSGDLSVYWYQQSLDQGLQFLIQYYNGEERAKGNILERFSAQQFPDLHSELNLSSLELGDSALYFCASSVAPSTGGGETQYFGPGTRLLVL.

The chain has TRBV25-1 and TRBJ2-5; TRBD2 matches 8 bases. V lost 2 bases and J lost 1; bases outside the gene matches: 6. CDR1 is MGHDK and CDR2 is SYGVNS in the germline V gene. The CDR3 loop spans 16 amino acids. CDR3 coding DNA: TGTGCCAGCAGTGAAGTGTCTAGCGGGCTCCAAGAGACCCAGTACTTC. This translates into CASSEVSSGLQETQYF.

The J gene is TRBJ1-3, the V gene TRBV3-1 (or the pseudogene TRBV3-2); D not resolved. The CDR3 has 12 amino acids. Between the trimmed V and J ends, which lost 1 base and 9 bases, there was a span of 7 bases. The germline V gene encodes CDR1 LGHDT and CDR2 YNNKEL (reference sequence). Here the CDR3 reads CASSQGMSTIYF. CDR3 nucleotide sequence: TGTGCCAGCAGCCAAGGAATGAGCACCATATATTTT.

This rearrangement joins TRBV28 to TRBJ1-2, with a tentative D call TRBD1 (6 bases). The CDR3 has 13 residues. V gave up 8 bases and J gave up 0 bases, with 10 bases separating them. Germline CDR1 MDHEN, CDR2 SYDVKM. The CDR3: CASRNRANYGYTF. CDR3 in DNA: TGTGCCAGCCGTAACAGGGCTAACTATGGCTACACCTTC.

This clone was counted only a few times. This rearrangement joins TRBV5-4 to TRBJ2-2; a weak D match, TRBD1 (6 bases). This CDR3 is 16 amino acids long. Trimming pared 1 base from V and 3 bases from J, leaving 13 bases between. Germline V gene data show CDR1 as SGHNT and CDR2 as YYREEE (reference sequence). CDR3 in amino acids: CASSLSGALYTGELFF. The DNA of the CDR3 is TGTGCCAGCAGCTTGTCAGGGGCGCTTTACACCGGGGAGCTGTTTTTT.

The rearrangement joins TRBV24-1 to TRBJ2-3; a weak D match, TRBD2 (5 bases). The ends were cut back, 5 bases at V and 9 bases at J, with 14 bases in the middle. Germline V CDR1 and CDR2: KGHDR, SFDVKD. CDR3 length: 13 residues. This CDR3 reads CATSGGSAGTQYF. The CDR3 bases are TGTGCCACCAGTGGCGGGTCGGCCGGGACGCAGTATTTT.

This chain links TRBV9 with TRBJ2-7; 11 bases are a match to TRBD2. Germline V CDR1 and CDR2: SGDLS, YYNGEE. The CDR3 covers 19 residues. J lost 3 bases, V lost 3 bases, and 17 bases had no gene match. CDR3 residues: CASSAEVGISTSGIYEQYF. The CDR3 region has the DNA TGTGCCAGCAGCGCCGAGGTAGGAATTTCGACTAGCGGGATCTACGAGCAGTACTTC.

A word on this clone: Other DNA sequences from this sample encode an identical CDR3 as well. V is TRBV5-6 and J is TRBJ2-7; the D is unclear. The germline V and J ends were trimmed by 3 bases and 4 bases, with 5 bases remaining between them. The length of the CDR3 is 11 residues. CDR1 and CDR2 from the germline V gene are SGHDT and YYEEEE. CDR3 in amino acids: CASSSLYEQYF. The CDR3 bases are TGTGCCAGCAGCTCCCTGTACGAGCAGTACTTC.

A few counts support this clone. The V and J genes are TRBV28 and TRBJ1-2; 8 bases align to TRBD1. Germline loops: CDR1 MDHEN, CDR2 SYDVKM. This CDR3 has 16 amino acids. Trimming took 4 bases from V and 8 from J; bases not matched to a gene: 15. Written as DNA, the CDR3 is TGTGCCAGCAGTTCCCCGGACAGGGCCGTCCGGGAGGGCTACACCTTC. This encodes CASSSPDRAVREGYTF.